This T cell receptor beta chain derives from a study of cytomegalovirus exposure and HLA in healthy donors. Study-level results: Trimming of TCR beta V- and J-genes showed a link, identified in a later analysis, to a missense DCLRE1C variant.

This CDR3 region has 14 residues. V was clipped by 2 bases and J by 5 bases, with 15 bases between them. Germline V CDR1 and CDR2: GTSNPN, SVGIG (reference sequence). Notes on this clone: The target antigen is unknown.

Amplification used 60 Vbeta primers and 13 Jbeta primers. Assay used: immunoSEQ multiplex PCR; TCRdb lists only in-frame clones, some missing. This table holds 160,000 or so clones, around 81% found once. Sequencing was carried out using PBMCs. The sequence derives from a woman between 45 and 65 years old in good health and CMV-seronegative. The rearrangement uses TRBV30 and TRBJ2-5; D is possibly TRBD2 (6 bases). The CDR3 coding sequence is TGTGCCTGGAGTCCCGGGGGAGAGGTGGAGACCCAGTACTTC. This encodes CAWSPGGEVETQYF.